The 28 T cell receptor beta chains listed next were all sequenced from one sample in a study of cytomegalovirus exposure and HLA in healthy donors. With 60 Vbeta and 13 Jbeta primers, the PCR was carried out. TCRdb's table, derived via immunoSEQ multiplex PCR, lists solely in-frame clones and lacks some. The repertoire holds some 180,000 clones, with over 80% as singletons. Sequencing was carried out using PBMCs. These receptors originate from a man aged 35 to 55 in good health and CMV-seronegative.

In its sample, this clone was seen once. This sample includes further DNA sequences coding for the same CDR3. V and J are TRBV5-1 and TRBJ1-1; TRBD1 might be the D (5 bases). Trimming pared 0 bases from V and 1 base from J, leaving 7 bases between. The germline CDR1 and CDR2 sequences are SGHRS and YFSETQ. The CDR3 runs 14 residues. CDR3 residues: CASSLAGPNTEAFF. The CDR3 nucleotides are TGCGCCAGCAGCTTGGCAGGGCCGAACACTGAAGCTTTCTTT.

The V call is TRBV27, the J call TRBJ1-1; TRBD1 might be the D (6 bases). Trimming took 3 bases from V and 5 from J, leaving 10 bases between them. This CDR3 has 13 amino acids. Germline lookup yields CDR1 MNHEY and CDR2 SMNVEV (reference sequence). The CDR3 nucleotides read TGTGCCAGCAGTTTGCAGGGGCGGACTGAAGCTTTCTTT. Translating gives CASSLQGRTEAFF.

The chain links TRBV28 to TRBJ1-2; a possible D gene is TRBD1 (6 bases). The CDR3 is made up of 15 amino acids. Germline V CDR1 and CDR2: MDHEN, SYDVKM. The V end was cut by 2 bases, the J end by 2 bases, with 12 bases between. The CDR3 region is CASSLVGRGNYGYTF. CDR3 coding DNA: TGTGCCAGCAGTTTAGTTGGCAGGGGAAACTATGGCTACACCTTC.

This chain connects TRBV7-2 to TRBJ2-5, with 13 bases that match TRBD2. Trimming at V came to 5 bases and at J to 6 bases, leaving 15 bases not matched to a gene. In germline, CDR1 is SGHTA, CDR2 FQGNSA. The CDR3 contains 18 residues. The DNA of the CDR3 is TGTGCCAGCAGCGCTCAGACTAGCGGGAGGTCGGGGGTAAAGACCCAGTACTTC. Amino acids: CASSAQTSGRSGVKTQYF.

The chain combines TRBV12-1 with TRBJ1-5; TRBD1 is the table's D call and was not checked against the DNA. TRBV12-1 is flagged as a pseudogene. The CDR3 has 15 amino acids. The CDR3 DNA is TGTGCCAGCAGCCCCGACAGGGGGCTCGGTCAGCCCCAGCATTTT. It yields the protein CASSPDRGLGQPQHF.

The chain links TRBV4-1 to TRBJ1-3, with 10 nucleotides matching TRBD1. In germline, CDR1 is MGHRA, CDR2 YSYEKL. The CDR3 has 15 residues. J gave up 7 bases and V 3 bases, and 6 bases lay outside the gene matches. This CDR3 reads CASSQGTGVGNTIYF. The CDR3, as DNA: TGCGCCAGCAGCCAGGGGACAGGGGTTGGCAACACCATATATTTT.

The rearrangement links TRBV29-1 to TRBJ1-2; 10 bases map to TRBD1. Germline V CDR1 and CDR2: SQVTM, ANQGSEA. The CDR3 is 12 amino acids. The J segment lost 7 bases and the V segment lost 7 bases, leaving 6 bases of the junction unmatched. This chain's CDR3 is CSAGQGGLGYTF. CDR3 coding DNA: TGCAGCGCAGGACAGGGGGGACTTGGCTACACCTTC.

The gene calls are TRBV5-1 and TRBJ2-2, with a tentative D call TRBD1 (5 bases). V was trimmed by 0 bases and J by 4 bases, leaving 10 bases between them. This CDR3 has 15 residues. The germline gives CDR1 SGHRS, CDR2 YFSETQ. The CDR3 DNA is TGCGCCAGCAGCTTGGTAGGGGCGAGCACCGGGGAGCTGTTTTTT. This translates into CASSLVGASTGELFF.

The chain is built from TRBV6-5 and TRBJ2-4, with D tentatively TRBD1 (5 bases). Germline V CDR1 and CDR2: MNHEY, SVGAGI. The germline V and J ends were trimmed by 4 bases and 0 bases, with 13 bases remaining between them. CDR3 length: 16 amino acids. CDR3 nucleotide sequence: TGTGCCAGCAGTTCCCAGGGCGATCTAGCCAAAAACATTCAGTACTTC. Its translation is CASSSQGDLAKNIQYF.

The rearrangement uses TRBV7-2 and TRBJ2-5, with D maybe TRBD2 (6 bases). V was clipped by 5 bases and J by 4 bases, with 14 bases between them. The germline CDR1 and CDR2 sequences are SGHTA and FQGNSA. CDR3 size: 14 residues. The CDR3 DNA reads TGTGCCAGCAGCCTCCGACTAGTCTCAGAGACCCAGTACTTC. Translated: CASSLRLVSETQYF. The whole variable domain, remainder taken from reference TRBV7-2 and TRBJ2-5, is GAGVSQSPSNKVTEKGKDVELRCDPISGHTALYWYRQSLGQGLEFLIYFQGNSAPDKSGLPSDRFSAERTGGSVSTLTIQRTQQEDSAVYLCASSLRLVSETQYFGPGTRLLVL.

The chain employs TRBV7-2 and TRBJ1-1, with TRBD1 matching over 7 bases. After removal of 4 bases from V and 4 bases from J, the junction contained 6 bases not matched to a gene. Germline loops: CDR1 SGHTA, CDR2 FQGNSA. CDR3 length: 14 residues. The CDR3 nucleotides are TGTGCCAGCAGCTACAGGGGAAGTAGCACTGAAGCTTTCTTT. Its translation: CASSYRGSSTEAFF. The full variable domain, with the rest looked up from reference TRBV7-2 and TRBJ1-1, is GAGVSQSPSNKVTEKGKDVELRCDPISGHTALYWYRQSLGQGLEFLIYFQGNSAPDKSGLPSDRFSAERTGGSVSTLTIQRTQQEDSAVYLCASSYRGSSTEAFFGQGTRLTVV.

The rearrangement links TRBV4-1 to TRBJ1-1; D gene unclear. Per germline, CDR1 MGHRA and CDR2 YSYEKL. V lost 0 bases to trimming and J lost 1 base, with 9 bases between them. The CDR3 consists of 15 residues. The DNA of the CDR3 is TGCGCCAGCAGCCAAGAGGAACAGAGGAACACTGAAGCTTTCTTT. Translating gives CASSQEEQRNTEAFF.

This clone was seen a few times. The chain has TRBV29-1 and TRBJ2-2; TRBD1 might be the D (5 bases). Between the trimmed V and J ends, which lost 0 bases and 1 base, there was a span of 12 bases. This CDR3 is 16 amino acids long. Germline CDR1 and CDR2: SQVTM and ANQGSEA. The CDR3 reads CSVEESQGWNTGELFF. As DNA, the CDR3 is TGCAGCGTTGAAGAAAGTCAGGGCTGGAACACCGGGGAGCTGTTTTTT.

This chain links TRBV7-2 with TRBJ2-7; a possible D gene is TRBD1 (6 bases). Germline CDR1 and CDR2: SGHTA and FQGNSA. Trimming cost V 2 bases and J 2 bases, with 13 bases left between them. The CDR3 covers 15 residues. The CDR3 DNA follows: TGTGCCAGCAGCTTATATGGACAGAGTGCCTACGAGCAGTACTTC. Its protein is CASSLYGQSAYEQYF.

The gene calls are TRBV5-4 and TRBJ1-4, with 7 positions matching TRBD1. Germline V gene lookup returns CDR1 SGHNT and CDR2 YYREEE (reference sequence). V lost 4 bases to trimming and J lost 5 bases; unmatched junction nucleotides: 11. The CDR3 runs 16 residues. In nucleotides, the CDR3 is TGTGCCAGCAGCAAGAAAGGAGGGGGCGTAAATGAAAAACTGTTTTTT. It yields the protein CASSKKGGGVNEKLFF.

V and J are TRBV5-1 and TRBJ1-2; TRBD1 agrees at 7 bases. This CDR3 is 14 amino acids long. Germline loops: CDR1 SGHRS, CDR2 YFSETQ. Losses at the gene ends were 4 bases for V and 7 bases for J; bases not matched to a gene: 10. CDR3 nucleotides: TGCGCCAGCAGCGTTGACAGGGTTGCGGGTGGCTACACCTTC. This codes for CASSVDRVAGGYTF.

The chain uses TRBV28 and TRBJ1-5, with 8 bases lining up with TRBD1. The V and J ends lost 3 bases and 3 bases, in that order; junction bases with no gene match: 1. The CDR3 runs to 14 residues. CDR1 MDHEN and CDR2 SYDVKM come from the germline V gene. CDR3 DNA: TGTGCCAGCAGTTTGGGACAGGTCAATCAGCCCCAGCATTTT. Translation gives CASSLGQVNQPQHF.

This chain connects TRBV15 to TRBJ1-4; D may be TRBD1 (5 bases). The CDR3 is 15 amino acids. CDR1 LNHNV and CDR2 YYDKDF come from the germline V gene (reference sequence). Trimming left V 4 bases short and J 7 bases short, with 16 bases between. CDR3 nucleotides: TGTGCCACCAGCATCTCCTTACAGGAGTCTGAAAAACTGTTTTTT. This encodes CATSISLQESEKLFF.

For this clone: In the same sample, other DNA sequences code for this CDR3. J is TRBJ1-5 and V is TRBV28, with TRBD1 matching 7 bases. Germline CDR1 and CDR2: MDHEN and SYDVKM. Trimming at V came to 3 bases and at J to 4 bases, leaving 3 bases not matched to a gene. The CDR3 has 14 residues. The CDR3, as DNA: TGTGCCAGCAGTTTGGGCAGGGGGAATCAGCCCCAGCATTTT. It codes for CASSLGRGNQPQHF.

V gene TRBV25-1 combines with J gene TRBJ1-1, with no clear D. The CDR3 spans 16 residues. V lost 3 bases, J lost 1 base, and 15 bases lay in between. Germline CDR1 is MGHDK and CDR2 is SYGVNS. The CDR3 sequence: CASSDISGGRNTEAFF. CDR3 DNA: TGTGCCAGCAGTGATATAAGTGGAGGTCGGAACACTGAAGCTTTCTTT.

The genes are TRBV7-3 and TRBJ2-3; 9 positions agree with TRBD1. The germline V gene has CDR1 SGHTA and CDR2 FQGTGA. The CDR3 length is 14 residues. J lost 1 base, V lost 4 bases, and 0 bases had no gene match. The CDR3 protein is CASSWTGGTDTQYF. CDR3 sequence (DNA): TGTGCCAGCAGCTGGACAGGGGGCACAGATACGCAGTATTTT.

This chain uses TRBV2 with TRBJ1-4; 11 bases are a match to TRBD1. The J segment lost 8 bases and the V segment lost 4 bases, leaving 3 bases of the junction unmatched. The CDR3 runs to 14 residues. CDR1 SNHLY and CDR2 FYNNEI come from the germline V gene. The CDR3 here is CASSGRDRGEKLFF. DNA of the CDR3: TGTGCCAGCAGTGGAAGGGACAGGGGGGAAAAACTGTTTTTT.

The V and J genes are TRBV7-2 and TRBJ2-3; 7 bases align to TRBD2. V dropped 3 bases and J dropped 3; count of bases not matched to a gene: 6. Germline loops: CDR1 SGHTA, CDR2 FQGNSA. The CDR3 covers 15 residues. The CDR3, as DNA: TGTGCCAGCAGCTTTTTTCAGGGAGGGACAGATACGCAGTATTTT. Protein sequence: CASSFFQGGTDTQYF. Complete variable domain (other parts from reference TRBV7-2 and TRBJ2-3): GAGVSQSPSNKVTEKGKDVELRCDPISGHTALYWYRQSLGQGLEFLIYFQGNSAPDKSGLPSDRFSAERTGGSVSTLTIQRTQQEDSAVYLCASSFFQGGTDTQYFGPGTRLTVL.

The chain links TRBV28 to TRBJ1-6; D is ambiguous. CDR3 length: 15 amino acids. Trimming cost V 5 bases and J 10 bases, with 18 bases left between them. CDR1 and CDR2 (germline): MDHEN, SYDVKM. DNA of the CDR3: TGTGCCAGCAGTATTGTCGGCCGGGTTCAGTCACCCCTCCACTTT. This encodes CASSIVGRVQSPLHF.

This clone was counted once. The chain employs TRBV7-2 and TRBJ2-2; 10 bases are a match to TRBD1. The CDR3 is made up of 18 amino acids. V lost 5 bases to trimming and J lost 4 bases; unmatched junction nucleotides: 13. Germline loops: CDR1 SGHTA, CDR2 FQGNSA. The CDR3 region is CASSLPTGGTPGTGELFF. CDR3 in DNA: TGTGCCAGCAGCCTCCCGACAGGGGGCACCCCCGGCACCGGGGAGCTGTTTTTT.

The CDR3 DNA reads TGCGCCAGCAGCCAAGACTACTATAGCAATCAGCCCCAGCATTTT. Translating it yields CASSQDYYSNQPQHF. The V call is TRBV4-3, the J call TRBJ1-5; no clear D gene. Per germline, CDR1 LGHNA and CDR2 YSLEER. The CDR3 runs to 15 residues. The V end was cut by 0 bases, the J end by 0 bases, with 6 bases between.

This clone turned up a few times. The chain combines TRBV29-1 with TRBJ2-3; TRBD1 aligns across 9 bases. The CDR3 length is 12 residues. Germline loops: CDR1 SQVTM, CDR2 ANQGSEA. V gave up 5 bases and J gave up 6 bases; unmatched junction bases: 3. DNA of the CDR3: TGCAGCGTTACAGGGGGCGTGGATACGCAGTATTTT. This encodes CSVTGGVDTQYF.

This clone appeared once. The gene calls are TRBV4-3 and TRBJ1-2, with unresolved D. Between the trimmed V and J ends, which lost 2 bases and 3 bases, there was a span of 10 bases. The V gene's germline CDR1 is LGHNA and CDR2 YSLEER. The CDR3 has 14 residues. CDR3 amino acids: CASSQTRGDYGYTF. The CDR3 coding sequence is TGCGCCAGCAGCCAAACCCGGGGTGACTATGGCTACACCTTC.